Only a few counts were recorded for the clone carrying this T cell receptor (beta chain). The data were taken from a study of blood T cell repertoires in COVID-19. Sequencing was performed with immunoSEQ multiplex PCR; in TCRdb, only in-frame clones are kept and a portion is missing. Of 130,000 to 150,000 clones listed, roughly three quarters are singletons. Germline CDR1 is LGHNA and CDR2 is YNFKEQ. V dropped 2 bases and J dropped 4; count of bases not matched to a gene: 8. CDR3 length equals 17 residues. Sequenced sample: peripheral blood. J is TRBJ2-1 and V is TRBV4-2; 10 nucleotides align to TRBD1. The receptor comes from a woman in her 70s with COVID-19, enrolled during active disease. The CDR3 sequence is CASSQRATGGLYNEQFF. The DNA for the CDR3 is TGTGCCAGCAGCCAACGAGCGACAGGGGGCTTGTACAATGAGCAGTTCTTC.